This T cell receptor beta chain is from a study of T cells in Graves' hyperthyroidism and ophthalmopathy. Germline V gives CDR1 MNHNY, CDR2 SVGAGI (reference sequence). The CDR3 totals 14 residues. Deletions cut 1 base from V and 1 base from J, with 5 bases between. This clonotype was counted many times. The antigen remains unidentified. Broader study findings: In blood, most of the thyroid clonotypes expanded above 0.001 were also present. Separating ophthalmopathy from stable hyperthyroidism was achieved by a 13 V-J model.

Uncontrolled infection, other autoimmune disease, pregnancy and lactation each barred patients from inclusion. A roughly 10 ml volume of fresh peripheral blood provided the PBMCs. The investigators amplified TCR beta CDR3 regions from RNA transcripts. The HTBI primer set served for first-round RT-PCR of the TCR CDR3. TCRdb analysed the multiplex PCR reads with MiXCR anew, one entry per CDR3 protein. Of hundreds of thousands of distinct CDR3 sequences detected, about a fifth appear once; the ten largest clones hold under 35%. The chain employs TRBV6-6 and TRBJ1-3; D remains ambiguous. The sample taken for sequencing was blood. The sequence was obtained from a man aged 30-40 years with Graves' ophthalmopathy. CDR3 loop: CASSYLGSGNTIYF. CDR3 coding DNA: TGTGCCAGCAGTTACTTAGGGTCTGGAAACACCATATATTTT.